One sample yielded the 3 T cell receptor beta chains listed below, sequenced in a study of OX40 agonist ivuxolimab in advanced cancers. Clones were sequenced by immunoSEQ multiplex PCR, and TCRdb holds only the in-frame ones, with some missing. Of tens of thousands of clones listed, approximately 88% are singletons. The starting material was CD4+ or CD8+ T cells sorted from blood, obtained in a trial of the OX40 agonist ivuxolimab. These receptors were collected from an adult with an advanced solid tumor such as melanoma, head and neck, liver or kidney cancer.

V and J are TRBV10-3 and TRBJ1-3; no definite D call. CDR3 length equals 14 residues. Germline lookup yields CDR1 ENHRY and CDR2 SYGVKD. The germline V and J ends were trimmed by 4 bases and 0 bases, with 7 bases remaining between them. The CDR3, as DNA: TGTGCCATCAGTGTCTCAGACTCTGGAAACACCATATATTTT. This codes for CAISVSDSGNTIYF.

The chain combines TRBV15 with TRBJ2-7; D unresolved. The CDR3 loop spans 13 amino acids. The V end lost 5 bases, the J end lost 6 bases, and 14 bases lay between the germline ends. In germline, CDR1 is LNHNV, CDR2 YYDKDF (reference sequence). CDR3 coding DNA: TGTGCCACCAGCGCAGTTATCGAACTCGAGCAGTACTTC. This gives the protein CATSAVIELEQYF.

The rearrangement joins TRBV6-5 to TRBJ1-3, with 8 nucleotides matching TRBD1. This CDR3 has 16 residues. J lost 0 bases, V lost 4 bases, and 5 bases had no gene match. The germline V gene has CDR1 MNHEY and CDR2 SVGAGI. The CDR3: CASSSGTGSSGNTIYF. CDR3 DNA sequence: TGTGCCAGCAGTTCCGGGACAGGTAGCTCTGGAAACACCATATATTTT.